This T cell receptor beta chain appears in the sequencing data of a study of cytomegalovirus exposure and HLA in healthy donors. Regarding the study as a whole: Beyond CMV serostatus, there was no information to go on about immune exposure.

Use of 60 Vbeta and 13 Jbeta primers characterized the PCR. Sequenced by immunoSEQ multiplex PCR; TCRdb stores in-frame clones only, minus some. The repertoire consists of 200,000 or so clones, with around four fifths occurring once and the leading ten covering 0.71%. Trimming cost V 7 bases and J 5 bases; bases outside gene matches: 8. This CDR3 spans 14 amino acids. Germline V gene lookup returns CDR1 MNHNS and CDR2 SASEGT. This clone was seen a few times. Its antigen is unknown. This receptor was obtained from a boy aged 2 to 10 in good health and CMV-seronegative. This chain links TRBV6-1 with TRBJ1-5; TRBD1 matches at 7 bases. The material sequenced was PBMCs. The CDR3 protein is CASTRDRVDQPQHF. In DNA form, the CDR3 reads TGTGCCAGCACCCGTGACAGGGTGGATCAGCCCCAGCATTTT.